This T cell receptor beta chain was sequenced for a study of blood T cell repertoires in COVID-19. Study context: Sources were T cells, B-cell-depleted T cells, or PBMCs; the material itself was cDNA or gDNA.

This clone showed up just a few times. There are 13 residues in the CDR3. The germline gives CDR1 SEHNR, CDR2 FQNEAQ (reference sequence). V was shortened by 5 bases and J by 9 bases, with 16 bases between the two germline ends. Under the authors' procedure: Researchers report that nucleated cell counts were estimated from reference gene primer amplification. TCRdb's table, derived via immunoSEQ multiplex PCR, lists solely in-frame clones and lacks some. From that table come the V and J calls and clone size; the DNA was used to work out D and trimming. The data hold more than 100,000 clones, with 78% observed a single time.

Material for sequencing was peripheral blood. The chain combines TRBV7-9 with TRBJ1-1, with a possible D match to TRBD1 (5 bases). The TCR originated in a man in his 70s with acute or convalescent COVID-19. Here the CDR3 DNA reads TGTGCCAGCAGCCCCCAGGGTAAGGGCAAAGCTTTCTTT. Amino acids: CASSPQGKGKAFF. The whole variable domain, remainder taken from reference TRBV7-9 and TRBJ1-1, is DTGVSQNPRHKITKRGQNVTFRCDPISEHNRLYWYRQTLGQGPEFLTYFQNEAQLEKSRLLSDRFSAERPKGSFSTLEIQRTEQGDSAMYLCASSPQGKGKAFFGQGTRLTVV.